This record concerns one T cell receptor (beta chain) sequence. Its antigen is still unknown. Germline V CDR1 and CDR2: SGHRS, YFSETQ. The CDR3 is 15 amino acids. J lost 5 bases, V lost 1 base, and 5 bases had no gene match. This sample is drawn from a study of blood T cells in healthy people across ages. Alongside a J-beta primer mix, a sample-barcoded 5' primer served in a second PCR lasting about 7 to 11 cycles. TCRdb re-derived calls from the 5' RACE reads in MiXCR, one entry per CDR3 protein. The sample has approximately 1.5 million distinct CDR3 sequences, about 31% seen once. Findings and limits, study-wide: Age advanced and TCR beta diversity per million T cells fell, roughly linearly. The study found TCR beta diversity correlated strongly with naive T cell percentage.

Source material: blood. The chain carries TRBV5-1 and TRBJ2-7, with 11 bases aligning to TRBD2. This clonotype was sampled from a woman in her twenties or thirties in good health. The CDR3 protein is CASSLLAGGGDEQYF. The CDR3 coding sequence is TGCGCCAGCAGCTTGCTAGCGGGGGGTGGCGACGAGCAGTACTTC.